This T cell receptor (beta chain) was recorded in a study of post-analysis software for immune sequencing data. About the study: Recorded subtypes: relapsing-remitting, secondary progressive, progressive-relapsing; some patients unannotated. Findings of the study overall: Patients carried a few TRBV segments more frequently than controls did, and TRBV5-6, TRBV5-1 and TRBV20-1 were among them. Normalized Chao1 diversity was significantly lower in multiple sclerosis patients than in controls. F measure showed strong co-clustering of same-batch samples.

V lost 0 bases and J lost 2; bases outside the gene matches: 9. This CDR3 has 17 residues. Germline V CDR1 and CDR2: LGHNA, YSLEER. TCR beta cDNA libraries had unique molecular identifiers. There were roughly 0.9 to 10 million T cells, and about 500,000 cDNA molecules came from them. MiXCR, run by TCRdb on the PCR reads, gives a single entry per CDR3 protein. The repertoire holds about 430,000 distinct CDR3 sequences, roughly 38% seen once, with around 8% in the top ten. Regarding this clonotype: The target antigen is unknown.

The chain couples TRBV4-3 to TRBJ2-7, with TRBD2 matching over 8 bases. What was sequenced was blood. This TCR was recovered from a girl aged 2 to 10 with multiple sclerosis. This CDR3 reads CASSQDPGLAGPYEQYF. As DNA, the CDR3 is TGCGCCAGCAGCCAAGACCCTGGACTAGCAGGACCCTACGAGCAGTACTTC.